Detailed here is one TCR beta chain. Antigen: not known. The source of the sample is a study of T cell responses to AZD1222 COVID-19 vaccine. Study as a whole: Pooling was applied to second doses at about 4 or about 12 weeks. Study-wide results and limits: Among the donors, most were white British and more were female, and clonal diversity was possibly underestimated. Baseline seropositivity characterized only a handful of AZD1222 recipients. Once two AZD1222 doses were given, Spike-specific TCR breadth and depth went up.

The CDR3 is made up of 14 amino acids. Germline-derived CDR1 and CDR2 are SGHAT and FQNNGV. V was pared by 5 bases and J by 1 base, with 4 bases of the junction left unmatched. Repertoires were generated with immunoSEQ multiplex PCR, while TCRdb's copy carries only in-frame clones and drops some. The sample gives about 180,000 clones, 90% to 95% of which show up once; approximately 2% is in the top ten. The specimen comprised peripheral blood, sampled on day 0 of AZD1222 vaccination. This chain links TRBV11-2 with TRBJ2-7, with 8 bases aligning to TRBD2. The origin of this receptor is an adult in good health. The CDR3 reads CASSPGLGSYEQYF. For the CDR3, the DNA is TGTGCCAGCAGCCCGGGACTAGGATCCTACGAGCAGTACTTC.